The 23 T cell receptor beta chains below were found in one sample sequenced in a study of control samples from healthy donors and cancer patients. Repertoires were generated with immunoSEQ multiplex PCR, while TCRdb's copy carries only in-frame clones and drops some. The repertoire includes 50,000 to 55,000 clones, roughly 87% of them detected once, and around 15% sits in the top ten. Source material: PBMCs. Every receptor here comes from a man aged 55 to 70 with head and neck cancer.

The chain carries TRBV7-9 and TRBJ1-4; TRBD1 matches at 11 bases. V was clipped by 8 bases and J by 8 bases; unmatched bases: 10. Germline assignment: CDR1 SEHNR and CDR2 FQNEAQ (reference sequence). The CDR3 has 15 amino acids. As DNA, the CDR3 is TGTGCCAGCCAGATTCCGGGACAGGGGGGAGAAAAACTGTTTTTT. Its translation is CASQIPGQGGEKLFF.

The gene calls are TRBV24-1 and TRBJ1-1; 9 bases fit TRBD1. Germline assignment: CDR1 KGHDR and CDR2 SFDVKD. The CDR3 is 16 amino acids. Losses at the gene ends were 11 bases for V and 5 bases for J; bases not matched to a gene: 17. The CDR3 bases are TGTGCCATCATATTGCCGGGACAGGGAGGGGGGACTGAAGCTTTCTTT. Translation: CAIILPGQGGGTEAFF.

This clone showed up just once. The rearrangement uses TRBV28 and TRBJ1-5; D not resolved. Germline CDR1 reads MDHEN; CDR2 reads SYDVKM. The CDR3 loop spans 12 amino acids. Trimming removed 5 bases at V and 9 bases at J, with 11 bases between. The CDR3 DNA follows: TGTGCCAGCAGTGACACCTTTCGGCCCCAGCATTTT. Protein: CASSDTFRPQHF. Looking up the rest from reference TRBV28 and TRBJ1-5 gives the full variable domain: DVKVTQSSRYLVKRTGEKVFLECVQDMDHENMFWYRQDPGLGLRLIYFSYDVKMKEKGDIPEGYSVSREKKERFSLILESASTNQTSMYLCASSDTFRPQHFGDGTRLSIL.

CDR3 sequence (DNA): TGTGCCAGCAGCTTATTAGCGGGAGGGCCCATAGATACGCAGTATTTT. Encoded protein: CASSLLAGGPIDTQYF. V usage is TRBV7-9 and J usage is TRBJ2-3; 11 bases are a match to TRBD2. Germline V gives CDR1 SEHNR, CDR2 FQNEAQ (reference sequence). Losses at the gene ends were 2 bases for V and 5 bases for J; bases not matched to a gene: 6. The CDR3 is 16 amino acids.

The CDR3 DNA sequence: TGTGCCAGTAGTATAGTAGGGGCGCGGGGGGATCAGCCCCAGCATTTT. This sequence encodes CASSIVGARGDQPQHF. The chain links TRBV19 to TRBJ1-5; tentative D call: TRBD1 (5 bases). V was shortened by 1 base and J by 5 bases, with 15 bases between the two germline ends. Germline CDR1 LNHDA, CDR2 SQIVND (reference sequence). The CDR3 covers 16 residues.

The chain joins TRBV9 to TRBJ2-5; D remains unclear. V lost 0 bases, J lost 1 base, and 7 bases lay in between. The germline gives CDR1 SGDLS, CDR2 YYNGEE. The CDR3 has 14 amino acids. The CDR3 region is CASSVGWGQETQYF. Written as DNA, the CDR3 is TGTGCCAGCAGCGTAGGATGGGGCCAAGAGACCCAGTACTTC.

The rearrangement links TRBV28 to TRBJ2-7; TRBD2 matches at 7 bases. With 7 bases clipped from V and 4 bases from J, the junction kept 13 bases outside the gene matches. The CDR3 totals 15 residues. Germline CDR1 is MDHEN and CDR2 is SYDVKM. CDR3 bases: TGTGCCAGCACCCTTCGTACTAGCGCGGCGTACGAGCAGTACTTC. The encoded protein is CASTLRTSAAYEQYF.

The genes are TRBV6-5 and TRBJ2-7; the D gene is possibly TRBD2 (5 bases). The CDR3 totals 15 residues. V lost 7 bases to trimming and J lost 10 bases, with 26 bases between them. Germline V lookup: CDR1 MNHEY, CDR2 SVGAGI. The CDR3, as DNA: TGTGCCAGCAAGTCATATCGAGGATCCGGAGGACGTCAGTACTTC. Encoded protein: CASKSYRGSGGRQYF.

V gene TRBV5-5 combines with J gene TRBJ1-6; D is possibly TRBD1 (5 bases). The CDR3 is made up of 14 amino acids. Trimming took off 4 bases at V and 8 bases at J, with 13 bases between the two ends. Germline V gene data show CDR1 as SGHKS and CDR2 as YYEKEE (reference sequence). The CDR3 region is CASSMPGRHSPLHF. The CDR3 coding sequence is TGTGCCAGCAGCATGCCGGGACGTCATTCACCCCTCCACTTT.

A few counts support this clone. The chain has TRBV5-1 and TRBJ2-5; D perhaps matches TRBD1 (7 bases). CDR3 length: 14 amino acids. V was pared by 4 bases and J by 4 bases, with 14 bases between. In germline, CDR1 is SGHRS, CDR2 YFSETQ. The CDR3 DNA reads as TGCGCCAGCAGCCCTCGACAGGGAGGAGAGACCCAGTACTTC. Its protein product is CASSPRQGGETQYF.

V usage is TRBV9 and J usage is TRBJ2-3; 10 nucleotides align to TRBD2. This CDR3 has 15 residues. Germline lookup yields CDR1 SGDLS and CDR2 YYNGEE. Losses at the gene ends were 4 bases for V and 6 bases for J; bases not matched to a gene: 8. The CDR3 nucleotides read TGTGCCAGCAGCTTAACTAGCGGGGCGGGCGATACGCAGTATTTT. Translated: CASSLTSGAGDTQYF. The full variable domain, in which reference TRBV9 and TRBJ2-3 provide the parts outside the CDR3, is DSGVTQTPKHLITATGQRVTLRCSPRSGDLSVYWYQQSLDQGLQFLIQYYNGEERAKGNILERFSAQQFPDLHSELNLSSLELGDSALYFCASSLTSGAGDTQYFGPGTRLTVL.

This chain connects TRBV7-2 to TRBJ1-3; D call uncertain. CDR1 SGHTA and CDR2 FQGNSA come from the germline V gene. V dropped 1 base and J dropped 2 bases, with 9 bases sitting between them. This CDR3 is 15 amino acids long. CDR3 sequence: CASSLEGSAGNTIYF. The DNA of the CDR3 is TGTGCCAGCAGCTTAGAGGGTTCGGCTGGAAACACCATATATTTT. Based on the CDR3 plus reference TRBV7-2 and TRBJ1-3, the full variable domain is GAGVSQSPSNKVTEKGKDVELRCDPISGHTALYWYRQSLGQGLEFLIYFQGNSAPDKSGLPSDRFSAERTGGSVSTLTIQRTQQEDSAVYLCASSLEGSAGNTIYFGEGSWLTVV.

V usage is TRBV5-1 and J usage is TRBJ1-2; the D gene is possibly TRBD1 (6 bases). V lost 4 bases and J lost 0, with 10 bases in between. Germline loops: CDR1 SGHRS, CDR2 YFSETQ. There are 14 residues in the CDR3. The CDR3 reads CASSLGGTNYGYTF. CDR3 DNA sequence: TGCGCCAGCAGCCTAGGGGGGACTAACTATGGCTACACCTTC.

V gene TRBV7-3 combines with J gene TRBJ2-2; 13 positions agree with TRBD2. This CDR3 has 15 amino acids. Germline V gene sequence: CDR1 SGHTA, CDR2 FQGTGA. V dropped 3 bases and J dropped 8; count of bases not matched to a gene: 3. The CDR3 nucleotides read TGTGCCAGCAGCTTCACTAGCGGGAGGGCTGGGGAGCTGTTTTTT. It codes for CASSFTSGRAGELFF.

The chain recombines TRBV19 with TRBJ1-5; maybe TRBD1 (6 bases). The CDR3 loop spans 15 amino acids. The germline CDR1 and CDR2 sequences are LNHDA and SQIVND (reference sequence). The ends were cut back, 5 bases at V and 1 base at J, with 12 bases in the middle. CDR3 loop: CASSEMDRSNQPQHF. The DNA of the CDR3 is TGTGCCAGTAGTGAAATGGACAGAAGCAATCAGCCCCAGCATTTT.

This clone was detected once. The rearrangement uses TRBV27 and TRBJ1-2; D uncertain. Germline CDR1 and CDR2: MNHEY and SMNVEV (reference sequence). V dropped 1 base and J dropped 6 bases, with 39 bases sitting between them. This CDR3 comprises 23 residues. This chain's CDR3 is CASSLLQISRIGTPLTTMNGYTF. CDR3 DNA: TGTGCCAGCAGTTTATTACAGATAAGCAGGATTGGCACACCCCTGACCACTATGAATGGCTACACCTTC.

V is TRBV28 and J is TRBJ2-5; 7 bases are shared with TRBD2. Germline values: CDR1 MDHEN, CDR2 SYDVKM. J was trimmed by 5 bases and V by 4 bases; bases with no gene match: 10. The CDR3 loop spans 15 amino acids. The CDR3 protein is CASSSGSAGGETQYF. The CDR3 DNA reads TGTGCCAGCAGTTCTGGGTCCGCCGGGGGGGAGACCCAGTACTTC. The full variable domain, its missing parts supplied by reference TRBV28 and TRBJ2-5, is DVKVTQSSRYLVKRTGEKVFLECVQDMDHENMFWYRQDPGLGLRLIYFSYDVKMKEKGDIPEGYSVSREKKERFSLILESASTNQTSMYLCASSSGSAGGETQYFGPGTRLLVL.

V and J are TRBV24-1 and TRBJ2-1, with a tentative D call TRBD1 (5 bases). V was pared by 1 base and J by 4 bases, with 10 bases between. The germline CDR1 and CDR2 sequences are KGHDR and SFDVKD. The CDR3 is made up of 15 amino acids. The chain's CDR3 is CATSDFNRNYNEQFF. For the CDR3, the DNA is TGTGCCACCAGTGATTTCAACAGGAATTACAATGAGCAGTTCTTC.

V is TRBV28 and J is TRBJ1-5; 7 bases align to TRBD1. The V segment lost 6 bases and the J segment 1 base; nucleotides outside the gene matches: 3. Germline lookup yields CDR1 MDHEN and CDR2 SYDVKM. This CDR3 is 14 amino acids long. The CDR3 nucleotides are TGTGCCAGCAGCCCAGGGGGGAGCAATCAGCCCCAGCATTTT. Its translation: CASSPGGSNQPQHF.

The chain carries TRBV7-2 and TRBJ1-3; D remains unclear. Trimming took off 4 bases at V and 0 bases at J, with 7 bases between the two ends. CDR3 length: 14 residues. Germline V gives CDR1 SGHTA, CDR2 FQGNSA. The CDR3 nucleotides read TGTGCCAGCAGCTGGGCCTCCTCTGGAAACACCATATATTTT. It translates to CASSWASSGNTIYF. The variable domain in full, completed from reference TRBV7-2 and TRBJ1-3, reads GAGVSQSPSNKVTEKGKDVELRCDPISGHTALYWYRQSLGQGLEFLIYFQGNSAPDKSGLPSDRFSAERTGGSVSTLTIQRTQQEDSAVYLCASSWASSGNTIYFGEGSWLTVV.

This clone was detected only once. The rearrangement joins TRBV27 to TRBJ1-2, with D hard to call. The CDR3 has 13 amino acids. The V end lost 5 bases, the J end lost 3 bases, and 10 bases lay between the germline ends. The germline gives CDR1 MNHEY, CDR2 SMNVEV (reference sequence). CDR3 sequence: CASSPQMYYGYTF. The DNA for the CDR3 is TGTGCCAGCAGTCCTCAGATGTACTATGGCTACACCTTC.

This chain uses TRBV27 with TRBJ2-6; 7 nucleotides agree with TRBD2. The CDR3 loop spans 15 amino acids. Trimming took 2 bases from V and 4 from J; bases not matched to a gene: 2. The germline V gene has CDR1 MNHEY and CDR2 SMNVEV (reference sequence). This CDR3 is CASSLGGVGANVLTF. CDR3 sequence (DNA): TGTGCCAGCAGTTTAGGGGGGGTCGGGGCCAACGTCCTGACTTTC.

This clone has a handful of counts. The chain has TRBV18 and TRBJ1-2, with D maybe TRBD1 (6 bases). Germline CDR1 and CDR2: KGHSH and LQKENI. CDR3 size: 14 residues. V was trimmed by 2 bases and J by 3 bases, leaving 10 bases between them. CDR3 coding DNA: TGTGCCAGCTCACCAGCGGGGGGCGACTATGGCTACACCTTC. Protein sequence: CASSPAGGDYGYTF.